This T cell receptor beta chain appears in the sequencing data of a study of OX40 agonist ivuxolimab in advanced cancers. At the level of the study: Patients were dosed with the agonistic anti-OX40 (CD134) antibody ivuxolimab. Partial responses were achieved by three patients: one hepatocellular carcinoma, two cutaneous melanoma.

Concerning this clone: Its specificity is unknown.

Clones were read by immunoSEQ multiplex PCR, and TCRdb kept only the in-frame ones, dropping some. The repertoire holds tens of thousands of clones, roughly 87% seen once, with around 0.35% in the top ten. Study findings and constraints: At doses 0.1 to 3.0 mg/kg, CD4+ and CD8+ clones expanded.

Sequencing used CD4+ or CD8+ T cells sorted from blood, obtained in a trial of the OX40 agonist ivuxolimab. The receptor comes from an adult with an advanced solid tumor such as melanoma, head and neck, liver or kidney cancer.

CDR3 DNA sequence: TGCGCCAGCAGCCGGGGACAGGAACGGGAGACCCAGTACTTC. As protein: CASSRGQERETQYF. This rearrangement joins TRBV5-1 to TRBJ2-5; 8 positions match TRBD1. Germline trimming cut 4 bases from V and 5 bases from J; bases unmatched to any gene: 7. The germline gives CDR1 SGHRS, CDR2 YFSETQ. The CDR3 loop spans 14 amino acids.